This T cell receptor (beta chain) was sequenced in a study of molecular identifiers for immune sequencing clone quantification. Study details: Replicates split RNA from approximately 22,000 or 94,000 naive CD8 cells five ways, and the researchers sequenced four portions.

CD8+CD4-CCR7+CD45RA+ sorting gave the naive CD8 T cells. Via MiXCR, TCRdb re-called the PCR reads, giving one row per CDR3 protein. The table has roughly 7,700 distinct CDR3 sequences, around 31% seen once. Notes on the study in general: In naive cells, under 1% of molecules belonged to clones above 20 RNA copies, against over 99% in effector cells.

In its sample, this clonotype ranks as medium-sized. Its specificity is unknown. The sequenced sample consisted of naive CD8+ T cells from blood, with Jurkat cell RNA spiked in. The subset denotes: FACS-sorted CD8+CD4-CCR7+CD45RA+ naive T cells. The receptor was isolated from a human donor in good health. Some libraries in this study had Jurkat cell RNA spiked in.

The CDR3 bases are TGCAGCGGGAGCGGGAACACAGATACGCAGTATTTT. This encodes CSGSGNTDTQYF. The chain links TRBV29-1 to TRBJ2-3; 7 positions match TRBD2. CDR3 size: 12 residues. V was pared by 7 bases and J by 2 bases, with 3 bases of the junction left unmatched. The germline CDR1 and CDR2 sequences are SQVTM and ANQGSEA.